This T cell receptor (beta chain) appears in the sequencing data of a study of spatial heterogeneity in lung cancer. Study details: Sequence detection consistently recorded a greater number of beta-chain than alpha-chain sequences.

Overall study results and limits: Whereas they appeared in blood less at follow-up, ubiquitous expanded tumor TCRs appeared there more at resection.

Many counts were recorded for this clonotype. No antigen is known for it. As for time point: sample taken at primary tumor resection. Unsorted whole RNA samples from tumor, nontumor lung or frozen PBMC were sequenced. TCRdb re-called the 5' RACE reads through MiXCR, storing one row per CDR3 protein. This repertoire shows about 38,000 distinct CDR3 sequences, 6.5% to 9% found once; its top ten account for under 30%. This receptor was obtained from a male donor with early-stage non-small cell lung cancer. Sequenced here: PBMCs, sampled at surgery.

The chain's CDR3 is CASSLQSNTEAFF. The CDR3 DNA sequence: TGTGCCAGCAGTTTACAGTCGAACACTGAAGCTTTCTTT. The chain links TRBV27 to TRBJ1-1, with D unclear. CDR1 and CDR2 (germline): MNHEY, SMNVEV (reference sequence). CDR3 length equals 13 residues. V dropped 2 bases and J dropped 1 base, with 5 bases sitting between them.